This TCR beta chain was identified in a study of regulatory T cells in long-lasting Graves disease. Study results and caveats: New patients shared 800 to 1,000 public clonotypes, and persistent patients shared more, with about 2,700.

Library construction for TCR beta used iRepertoire HTBI primers and Arm-PCR of CDR3 regions. In TCRdb, the multiplex PCR reads were re-called with MiXCR into one record per CDR3 protein. The data contain around 460,000 distinct CDR3 sequences, 22% of them seen just once; the ten biggest clones take up 13%. V dropped 1 base and J dropped 8 bases, with 12 bases sitting between them. From germline, CDR1 is SGHTA and CDR2 FQGNSA. CDR3 length equals 15 residues. This clonotype was detected only a few times. Its specificity is unknown. Time point meaning: persistent/refractory GD, antithyroid drugs over 5 years with positive TRAb. The authors made the TCR library using RNA they extracted from PBMCs. Staff took approximately 9.9 milliliters of peripheral blood and put it into EDTA tubes.

V gene TRBV7-2 combines with J gene TRBJ1-6; D ambiguous. The TCR comes from a female donor with Graves disease. The source material was peripheral blood mononuclear cells (PBMCs), sampled when the disease was refractory, from a patient treated with antithyroid drugs. The CDR3 loop reads CASSLVASGYSPLHF. CDR3 coding DNA: TGTGCCAGCAGCTTAGTGGCGTCGGGATATTCACCCCTCCACTTT. The whole variable domain, filled in from reference TRBV7-2 and TRBJ1-6, reads GAGVSQSPSNKVTEKGKDVELRCDPISGHTALYWYRQSLGQGLEFLIYFQGNSAPDKSGLPSDRFSAERTGGSVSTLTIQRTQQEDSAVYLCASSLVASGYSPLHFGNGTRLTVT.